This is a list of T cell receptor beta chains from one sample in a study of blood T cell repertoires in COVID-19. Assay used: immunoSEQ multiplex PCR; TCRdb lists only in-frame clones, some missing. The data contain 72,000 or so clones, about 93% of them seen just once; the ten biggest clones take up roughly 0.78%. Sample: peripheral blood. All receptors come from a woman of 80 years or more with acute or convalescent COVID-19. Both conserved end residues are part of each CDR3. Fields, in order: D gene, CDR3 length, clone size, J gene, V gene, CDR3 protein, CDR3 DNA. D genes are given only for firm matches. Where a row states a size, it is once, few, many or the class of an expanded clone; other rows omit it.

NA | 17 | NA | TRBJ1-5 | TRBV5-3 | CARSLRGIYRTNQPQHF | TGTGCCAGAAGCTTGCGCGGGATCTACCGTACCAATCAGCCCCAGCATTTT
TRBD1 | 17 | few | TRBJ1-1 | TRBV4-2 | CASSHEGTGGRNTEAFF | TGTGCCAGCAGCCACGAGGGGACAGGGGGAAGGAACACTGAAGCTTTCTTT
NA | 13 | NA | TRBJ2-5 | TRBV11-1 | CASSSTGQETQYF | TGTGCCAGCAGCTCCACCGGGCAAGAGACCCAGTACTTC
TRBD2 | 15 | NA | TRBJ2-5 | TRBV9 | CASSVGGGSKETQYF | TGTGCCAGCAGCGTAGGCGGGGGGTCAAAGGAGACCCAGTACTTC
NA | 15 | NA | TRBJ1-3 | TRBV20-1 | CSASLGLVSGNTIYF | TGCAGTGCTAGTCTCGGACTGGTCTCTGGAAACACCATATATTTT
TRBD2 | 15 | NA | TRBJ2-7 | TRBV6-2/TRBV6-3 | CASSYLAGVSDEQYF | TGTGCCAGCAGTTACCTAGCGGGAGTAAGCGACGAGCAGTACTTC
NA | 14 | NA | TRBJ2-2 | TRBV5-4 | CASRAGSPTGELFF | TGTGCCAGCAGAGCCGGGAGCCCCACCGGGGAGCTGTTTTTT
NA | 15 | NA | TRBJ2-2 | TRBV10-2 | CASRNGQTLTGELFF | TGCGCCAGCAGAAATGGACAGACCCTCACCGGGGAGCTGTTTTTT
NA | 14 | NA | TRBJ1-1 | TRBV3-1/TRBV3-2 | CASSVRGVDTEAFF | TGTGCCAGCAGCGTCAGGGGAGTGGACACTGAAGCTTTCTTT
NA | 16 | NA | TRBJ1-5 | TRBV6-1 | CASSEVGGWANQPQHF | TGTGCCAGCAGTGAAGTAGGGGGATGGGCAAATCAGCCCCAGCATTTT
TRBD2 | 15 | NA | TRBJ2-1 | TRBV6-5 | CASTPRTSDSNEQFF | TGTGCCAGCACCCCTCGGACTAGCGACTCGAATGAGCAGTTCTTC
TRBD2 | 16 | NA | TRBJ2-3 | TRBV6-6 | CASSYSEGGRYDTQYF | TGTGCCAGCAGTTATAGTGAGGGCGGGAGATACGATACGCAGTATTTT
NA | 12 | NA | TRBJ1-2 | TRBV12-3/TRBV12-4 | CASSPRTAGYTF | TGTGCCAGCAGCCCCCGAACAGCTGGCTACACCTTC
TRBD1 | 17 | NA | TRBJ1-2 | TRBV6-2/TRBV6-3 | CASSSPTGAVPSYGYTF | TGTGCCAGCAGTTCTCCGACAGGGGCAGTGCCCTCCTATGGCTACACCTTC
TRBD1 | 14 | NA | TRBJ1-1 | TRBV19 | CASTRQGTNTEAFF | TGTGCCAGTACCAGACAGGGGACGAACACTGAAGCTTTCTTT
TRBD2 | 16 | NA | TRBJ2-3 | TRBV14 | CASSQVLLAVTDTQYF | TGTGCCAGCAGCCAAGTTCTTCTAGCGGTCACAGATACGCAGTATTTT
TRBD1 | 17 | once | TRBJ2-3 | TRBV5-5 | CASSRSGEGTGKDTQYF | TGTGCCAGCAGCCGTAGCGGCGAGGGGACAGGGAAGGATACGCAGTATTTT
TRBD2 | 15 | NA | TRBJ2-7 | TRBV28 | CASSSGTRVYYEQYF | TGTGCCAGCAGTTCCGGGACTAGAGTTTACTACGAGCAGTACTTC
TRBD2 | 17 | NA | TRBJ2-3 | TRBV4-2 | CASSHPTSGMLPDTQYF | TGTGCCAGCAGCCACCCGACTAGCGGGATGTTGCCAGATACGCAGTATTTT
TRBD1 | 15 | NA | TRBJ1-2 | TRBV3-1/TRBV3-2 | CASSQGQGSRYGYTF | TGTGCCAGCAGCCAAGGACAGGGGTCGCGCTATGGCTACACCTTC
NA | 14 | NA | TRBJ2-2 | TRBV10-1 | CARRGRTHRGELFF | TGCGCCAGAAGGGGTCGAACCCACCGAGGGGAGCTGTTTTTT
NA | 15 | NA | TRBJ1-2 | TRBV10-3 | CAISENRGASYGYTF | TGTGCCATCAGTGAGAATCGGGGGGCCAGCTATGGCTACACCTTC
NA | 16 | NA | TRBJ2-1 | TRBV4-1 | CASSQGGRAPYNEQFF | TGCGCCAGCAGCCAAGGGGGCAGGGCCCCCTACAATGAGCAGTTCTTC
NA | 14 | NA | TRBJ1-6 | TRBV28 | CASTRGSGLSPLHF | TGTGCCAGCACACGGGGTTCCGGACTTTCACCCCTCCACTTT
TRBD2 | 16 | NA | TRBJ2-3 | TRBV9 | CASSLYSGGRAVTQYF | TGTGCCAGCAGCCTATATAGCGGGGGGCGAGCCGTTACGCAGTATTTT
NA | 13 | NA | TRBJ1-5 | TRBV7-8 | CASSSFSNQPQHF | TGTGCCAGCAGCTCTTTTAGCAATCAGCCCCAGCATTTT
NA | 14 | NA | TRBJ1-1 | TRBV14 | CASSQDTSRGKAFF | TGTGCCAGCAGCCAAGATACTAGCCGGGGAAAAGCTTTCTTT
TRBD2 | 17 | NA | TRBJ2-3 | TRBV4-2 | CASSHSLAGRGTDTQYF | TGTGCCAGCAGCCATTCCCTAGCGGGGCGGGGCACAGATACGCAGTATTTT
NA | 16 | NA | TRBJ2-5 | TRBV4-2 | CASSQDMNRNQETQYF | TGTGCCAGCAGCCAAGATATGAACAGAAACCAAGAGACCCAGTACTTC
TRBD2 | 12 | NA | TRBJ2-3 | TRBV15 | CATGRGTDTQYF | TGTGCCACCGGGAGGGGCACAGATACGCAGTATTTT
NA | 14 | NA | TRBJ1-2 | TRBV3-1/TRBV3-2 | CASSQGQMNYGYTF | TGTGCCAGCAGCCAAGGGCAGATGAACTATGGCTACACCTTC
NA | 14 | NA | TRBJ2-2 | TRBV19 | CASRSSPVTGELFF | TGTGCCAGTAGATCTAGTCCGGTCACCGGGGAGCTGTTTTTT
TRBD2 | 16 | few | TRBJ2-7 | TRBV6-1 | CASSDIIAGASYEQYF | TGTGCCAGCAGTGACATCATAGCGGGGGCCTCCTACGAGCAGTACTTC
TRBD2 | 15 | NA | TRBJ2-7 | TRBV15 | CATSREIAGPYEQYF | TGTGCCACCAGCAGAGAAATAGCGGGTCCCTACGAGCAGTACTTC
NA | 14 | NA | TRBJ2-3 | TRBV7-3 | CASSMQGYTDTQYF | TGTGCCAGCAGCATGCAGGGTTACACAGATACGCAGTATTTT
TRBD1 | 14 | NA | TRBJ1-5 | TRBV28 | CASRYRGDNQPQHF | TGTGCCAGCAGATACAGGGGGGACAATCAGCCCCAGCATTTT
NA | 13 | NA | TRBJ2-5 | TRBV18 | CASSPGHEETQYF | TGTGCCAGCTCACCCGGACACGAAGAGACCCAGTACTTC
NA | 11 | NA | TRBJ1-4 | TRBV6-5 | CASSGNEKLFF | TGTGCCAGCAGCGGTAATGAAAAACTGTTTTTT
NA | 18 | NA | TRBJ2-2 | TRBV9 | CASSVEAAGDPNTGELFF | TGTGCCAGCAGCGTAGAGGCAGCGGGTGACCCGAACACCGGGGAGCTGTTTTTT
NA | 14 | once | TRBJ1-2 | TRBV28 | CASSLRSGVNGYTF | TGTGCCAGCAGTTTAAGGTCGGGGGTCAATGGCTACACCTTC
TRBD2 | 14 | few | TRBJ2-7 | TRBV4-3 | CASSLSGGYGEQYF | TGCGCCAGCAGCCTTAGCGGGGGTTATGGCGAGCAGTACTTC
TRBD1 | 13 | few | TRBJ1-1 | TRBV6-5 | CASRWTGGSEAFF | TGTGCCAGCAGGTGGACAGGGGGCTCTGAAGCTTTCTTT